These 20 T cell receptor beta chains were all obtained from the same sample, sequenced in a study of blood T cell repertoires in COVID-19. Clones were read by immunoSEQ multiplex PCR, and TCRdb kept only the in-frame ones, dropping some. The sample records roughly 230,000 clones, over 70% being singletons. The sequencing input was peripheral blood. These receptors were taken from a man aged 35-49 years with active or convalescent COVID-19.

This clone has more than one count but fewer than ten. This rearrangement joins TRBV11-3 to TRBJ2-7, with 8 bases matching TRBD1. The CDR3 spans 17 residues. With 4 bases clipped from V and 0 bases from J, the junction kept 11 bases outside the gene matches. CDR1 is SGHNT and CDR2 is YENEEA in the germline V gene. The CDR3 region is CASSYTPGQDSSYEQYF. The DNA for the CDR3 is TGTGCCAGCAGCTATACACCGGGACAGGATAGCTCCTACGAGCAGTACTTC.

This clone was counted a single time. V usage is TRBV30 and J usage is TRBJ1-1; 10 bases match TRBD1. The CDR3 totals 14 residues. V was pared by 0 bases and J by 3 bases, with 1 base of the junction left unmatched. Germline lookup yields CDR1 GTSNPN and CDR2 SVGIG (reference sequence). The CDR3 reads CAWSVGTGDTEAFF. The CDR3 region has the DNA TGTGCCTGGAGTGTGGGGACAGGGGACACTGAAGCTTTCTTT.

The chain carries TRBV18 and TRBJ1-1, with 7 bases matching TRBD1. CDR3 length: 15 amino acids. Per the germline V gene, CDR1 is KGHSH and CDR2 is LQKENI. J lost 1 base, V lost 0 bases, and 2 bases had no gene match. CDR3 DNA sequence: TGTGCCAGCTCACCACCGGGACAGCAGAACACTGAAGCTTTCTTT. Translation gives CASSPPGQQNTEAFF.

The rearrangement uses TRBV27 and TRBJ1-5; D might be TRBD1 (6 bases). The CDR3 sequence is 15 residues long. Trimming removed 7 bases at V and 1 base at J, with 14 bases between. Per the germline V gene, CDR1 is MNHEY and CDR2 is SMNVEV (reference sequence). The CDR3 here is CASKGGGSSNQPQHF. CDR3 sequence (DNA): TGTGCCAGCAAGGGGGGGGGAAGCAGCAATCAGCCCCAGCATTTT.

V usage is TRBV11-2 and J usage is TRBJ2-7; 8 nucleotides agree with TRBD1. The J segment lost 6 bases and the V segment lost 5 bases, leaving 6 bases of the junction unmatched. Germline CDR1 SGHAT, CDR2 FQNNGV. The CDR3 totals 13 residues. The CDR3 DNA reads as TGTGCCAGCAGCCAAGGACAGGGAGGCGAGCAGTACTTC. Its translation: CASSQGQGGEQYF. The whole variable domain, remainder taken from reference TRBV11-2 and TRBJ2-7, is EAGVAQSPRYKIIEKRQSVAFWCNPISGHATLYWYQQILGQGPKLLIQFQNNGVVDDSQLPKDRFSAERLKGVDSTLKIQPAKLEDSAVYLCASSQGQGGEQYFGPGTRLTVT.

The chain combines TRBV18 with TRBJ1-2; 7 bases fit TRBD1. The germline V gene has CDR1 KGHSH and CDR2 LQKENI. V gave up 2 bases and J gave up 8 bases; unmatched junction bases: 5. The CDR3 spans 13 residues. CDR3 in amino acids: CASSPEGAGGYTF. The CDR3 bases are TGTGCCAGCTCACCAGAGGGGGCTGGGGGCTACACCTTC.

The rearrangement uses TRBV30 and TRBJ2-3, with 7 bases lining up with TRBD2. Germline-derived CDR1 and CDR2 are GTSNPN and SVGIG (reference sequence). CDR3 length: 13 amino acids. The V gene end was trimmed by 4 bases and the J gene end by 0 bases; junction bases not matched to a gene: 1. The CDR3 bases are TGTGCCTGGACTAGCGGTAGCACAGATACGCAGTATTTT. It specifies CAWTSGSTDTQYF. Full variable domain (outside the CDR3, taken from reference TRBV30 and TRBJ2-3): SQTIHQWPATLVQPVGSPLSLECTVEGTSNPNLYWYRQAAGRGLQLLFYSVGIGQISSEVPQNLSASRPQDRQFILSSKKLLLSDSGFYLCAWTSGSTDTQYFGPGTRLTVL.

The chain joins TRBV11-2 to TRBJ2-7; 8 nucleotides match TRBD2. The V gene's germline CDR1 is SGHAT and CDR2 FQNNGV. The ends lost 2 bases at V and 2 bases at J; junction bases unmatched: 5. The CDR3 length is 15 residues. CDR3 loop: CASSLLTSGPYEQYF. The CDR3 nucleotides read TGTGCCAGCAGCTTACTCACTAGCGGACCCTACGAGCAGTACTTC.

CDR3 amino acids: CASSPLAETGGRNTIYF. The CDR3 region has the DNA TGTGCCAGCAGCCCCTTAGCTGAGACAGGGGGCCGAAACACCATATATTTT. The chain is built from TRBV14 and TRBJ1-3; 10 positions agree with TRBD1. V lost 4 bases to trimming and J lost 5 bases; unmatched junction nucleotides: 11. This CDR3 comprises 17 residues. Germline V gene data show CDR1 as SGHDN and CDR2 as FVKESK.

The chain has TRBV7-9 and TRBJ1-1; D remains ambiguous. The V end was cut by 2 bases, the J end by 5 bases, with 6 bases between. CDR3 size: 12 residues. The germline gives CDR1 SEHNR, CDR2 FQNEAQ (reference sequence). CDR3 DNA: TGTGCCAGCAGCTTAACGAGAACTGAAGCTTTCTTT. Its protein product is CASSLTRTEAFF. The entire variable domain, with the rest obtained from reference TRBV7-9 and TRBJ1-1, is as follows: DTGVSQNPRHKITKRGQNVTFRCDPISEHNRLYWYRQTLGQGPEFLTYFQNEAQLEKSRLLSDRFSAERPKGSFSTLEIQRTEQGDSAMYLCASSLTRTEAFFGQGTRLTVV.

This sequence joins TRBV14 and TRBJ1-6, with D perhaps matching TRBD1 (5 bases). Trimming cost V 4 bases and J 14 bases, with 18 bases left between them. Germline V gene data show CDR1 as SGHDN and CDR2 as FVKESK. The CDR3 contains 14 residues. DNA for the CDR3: TGTGCCAGCAGCCTTGACACAGGCGGTATCACCCTCCACTTT. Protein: CASSLDTGGITLHF.

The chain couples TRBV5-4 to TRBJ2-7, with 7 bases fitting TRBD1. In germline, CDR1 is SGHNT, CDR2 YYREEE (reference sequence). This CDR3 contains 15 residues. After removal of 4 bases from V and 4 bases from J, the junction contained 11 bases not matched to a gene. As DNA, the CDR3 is TGTGCCAGCAGCCCTAGAACAGGGGTTCTTTACGAGCAGTACTTC. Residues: CASSPRTGVLYEQYF.

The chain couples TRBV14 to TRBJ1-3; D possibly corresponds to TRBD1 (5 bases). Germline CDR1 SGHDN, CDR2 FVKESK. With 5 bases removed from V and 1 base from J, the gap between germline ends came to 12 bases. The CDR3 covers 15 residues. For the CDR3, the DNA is TGTGCCAGCAGCGACACCCCAGGGTCTGGAAACACCATATATTTT. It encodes CASSDTPGSGNTIYF.

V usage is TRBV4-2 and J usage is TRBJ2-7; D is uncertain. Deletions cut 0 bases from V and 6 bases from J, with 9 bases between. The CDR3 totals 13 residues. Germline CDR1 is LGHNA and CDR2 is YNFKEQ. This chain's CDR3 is CASSQDSPGEQYF. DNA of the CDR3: TGTGCCAGCAGCCAAGACTCCCCGGGCGAGCAGTACTTC.

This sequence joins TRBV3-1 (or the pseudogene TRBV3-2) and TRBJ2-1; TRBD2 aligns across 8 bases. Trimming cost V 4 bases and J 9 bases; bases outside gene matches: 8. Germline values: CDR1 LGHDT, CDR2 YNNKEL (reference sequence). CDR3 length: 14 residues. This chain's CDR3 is CASSPGLVNGEQFF. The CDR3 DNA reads TGTGCCAGCAGCCCGGGACTAGTGAACGGTGAGCAGTTCTTC.

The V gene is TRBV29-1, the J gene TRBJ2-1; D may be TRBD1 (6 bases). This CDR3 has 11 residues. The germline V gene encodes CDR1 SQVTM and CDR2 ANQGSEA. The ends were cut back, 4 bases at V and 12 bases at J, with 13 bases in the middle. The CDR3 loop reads CSVVDRQRQFF. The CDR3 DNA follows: TGCAGCGTTGTGGACAGACAGCGGCAGTTCTTC.

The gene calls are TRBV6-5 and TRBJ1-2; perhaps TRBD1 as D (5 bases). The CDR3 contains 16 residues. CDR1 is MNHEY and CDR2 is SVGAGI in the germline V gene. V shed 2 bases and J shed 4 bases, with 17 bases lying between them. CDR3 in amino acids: CASSYKRLQGGYGYTF. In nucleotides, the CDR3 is TGTGCCAGCAGTTACAAAAGACTCCAGGGAGGCTATGGCTACACCTTC.

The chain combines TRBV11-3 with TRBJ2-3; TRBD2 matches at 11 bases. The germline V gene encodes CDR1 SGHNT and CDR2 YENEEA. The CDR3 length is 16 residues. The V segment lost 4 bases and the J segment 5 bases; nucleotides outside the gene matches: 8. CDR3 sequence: CASSSSLAGAVDTQYF. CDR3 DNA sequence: TGTGCCAGCAGCTCATCACTAGCGGGGGCAGTAGATACGCAGTATTTT.

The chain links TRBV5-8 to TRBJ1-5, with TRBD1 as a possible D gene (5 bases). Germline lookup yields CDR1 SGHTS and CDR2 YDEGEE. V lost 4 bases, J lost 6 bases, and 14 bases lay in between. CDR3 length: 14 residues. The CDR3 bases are TGTGCCAGCAGCATAGGGACGGGAGCTCAGCCCCAGCATTTT. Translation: CASSIGTGAQPQHF.

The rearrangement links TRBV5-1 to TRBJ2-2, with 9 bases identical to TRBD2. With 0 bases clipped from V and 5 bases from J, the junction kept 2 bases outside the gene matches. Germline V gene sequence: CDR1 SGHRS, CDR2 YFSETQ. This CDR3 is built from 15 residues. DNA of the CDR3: TGCGCCAGCAGCTTGGCAGCGGGAGGTACCGGGGAGCTGTTTTTT. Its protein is CASSLAAGGTGELFF.